The rows below give T cell receptor beta chains drawn from one sample of a study of control samples from healthy donors and cancer patients. Assay used: immunoSEQ multiplex PCR; TCRdb lists only in-frame clones, some missing. The sample gives about 150,000 clones, approximately 94% of which show up once; roughly 1.3% is in the top ten. Material for sequencing was blood. The origin of the receptors is a young woman in good health. Both conserved end residues are part of each CDR3. A D gene is named only where the DNA matches it firmly. Where a row states a size, it is once, few, many or the class of an expanded clone; other rows omit it.

D: -; J: TRBJ2-7; V: TRBV19; size: -; DNA: TGTGCCAGTAGTCCTCGGGGAGTCTCAACCTACGAGCAGTACTTC; CDR3: CASSPRGVSTYEQYF
D: -; J: TRBJ1-1; V: TRBV25-1; size: few; DNA: TGTGCCAGCAGCTGGGGCGAACGAGCTTTCTTT; CDR3: CASSWGERAFF
D: -; J: TRBJ1-1; V: TRBV18; size: -; DNA: TGTGCCAGCTCACCACAGTCGGGGGCGAGGACTGAAGCTTTCTTT; CDR3: CASSPQSGARTEAFF
D: TRBD1; J: TRBJ1-5; V: TRBV28; size: -; DNA: TGTGCCAGCAGATCCCCGGGACAGAGCCTTAGGCCCCAGCATTTT; CDR3: CASRSPGQSLRPQHF
D: -; J: TRBJ1-5; V: TRBV2; size: -; DNA: TGTGCCAGCAAAGGGGTGGCGAGCAATCAGCCCCAGCATTTT; CDR3: CASKGVASNQPQHF
D: -; J: TRBJ2-6; V: TRBV5-4; size: -; DNA: TGTGCCAGCAGCTCCGGACAGTCCTCTGGGGCCAACGTCCTGACTTTC; CDR3: CASSSGQSSGANVLTF
D: -; J: TRBJ1-5; V: TRBV7-2; size: once; DNA: TGTGCCAGCAGCTTAGAAAGTAACAATCAGCCCCAGCATTTT; CDR3: CASSLESNNQPQHF
D: -; J: TRBJ2-3; V: TRBV14; size: -; DNA: TGTGCCAGCAGCCACGGATATTCCACAGATACGCAGTATTTT; CDR3: CASSHGYSTDTQYF
D: TRBD1; J: TRBJ1-2; V: TRBV15; size: -; DNA: TGTGCCACCAGCCGACAGGGCTATGGCTACACCTTC; CDR3: CATSRQGYGYTF
D: TRBD1; J: TRBJ1-2; V: TRBV19; size: -; DNA: TGTGCCAGTAGTATAGATTACGGGACAGGGAGACATGGCTACACCTTC; CDR3: CASSIDYGTGRHGYTF
D: -; J: TRBJ2-5; V: TRBV7-9; size: -; DNA: TGTGCCAGCAGCTTAGAGGGCCAAGAGACCCAGTACTTC; CDR3: CASSLEGQETQYF
D: -; J: TRBJ1-1; V: TRBV5-6; size: -; DNA: TGTGCCAGCAGTACTTTTGCGGGGGAAACGAGCACTGAAGCTTTCTTT; CDR3: CASSTFAGETSTEAFF
D: TRBD1; J: TRBJ2-5; V: TRBV10-3; size: -; DNA: TGTGCCATCAGTGATTCTCGACAGGGCGAGACCCAGTACTTC; CDR3: CAISDSRQGETQYF
D: TRBD2; J: TRBJ2-1; V: TRBV11-2; size: -; DNA: TGTGCCAGCAGCCTGGGACTAGCGGGGTTTGAGCAGTTCTTC; CDR3: CASSLGLAGFEQFF